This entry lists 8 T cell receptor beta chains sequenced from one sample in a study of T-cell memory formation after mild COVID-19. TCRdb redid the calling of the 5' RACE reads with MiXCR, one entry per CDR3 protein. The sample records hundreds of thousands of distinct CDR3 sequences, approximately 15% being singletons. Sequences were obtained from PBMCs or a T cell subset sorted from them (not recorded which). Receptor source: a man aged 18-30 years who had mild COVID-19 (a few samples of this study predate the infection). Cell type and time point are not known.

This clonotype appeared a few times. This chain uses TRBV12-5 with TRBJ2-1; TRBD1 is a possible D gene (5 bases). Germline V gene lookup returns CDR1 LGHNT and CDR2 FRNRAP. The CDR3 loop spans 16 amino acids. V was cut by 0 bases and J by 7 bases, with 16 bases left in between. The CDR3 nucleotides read TGTGCTAGTGGTTTGGTACTCCCAGGGTTGTCAAATGAGCAGTTCTTC. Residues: CASGLVLPGLSNEQFF. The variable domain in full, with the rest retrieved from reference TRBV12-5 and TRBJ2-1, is DARVTQTPRHKVTEMGQEVTMRCQPILGHNTVFWYRQTMMQGLELLAYFRNRAPLDDSGMPKDRFSAEMPDATLATLKIQPSEPRDSAVYFCASGLVLPGLSNEQFFGPGTRLTVL.

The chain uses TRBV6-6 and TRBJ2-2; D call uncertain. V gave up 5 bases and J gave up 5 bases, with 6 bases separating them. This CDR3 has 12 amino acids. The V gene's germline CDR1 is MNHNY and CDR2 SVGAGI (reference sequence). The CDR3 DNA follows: TGTGCCAGCAGTACATTGACCGGGGAGCTGTTTTTT. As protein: CASSTLTGELFF.

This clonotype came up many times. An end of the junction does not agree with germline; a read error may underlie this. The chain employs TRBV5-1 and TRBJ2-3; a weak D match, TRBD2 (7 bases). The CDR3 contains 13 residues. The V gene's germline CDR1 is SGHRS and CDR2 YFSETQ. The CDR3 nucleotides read TGTGCCAGCAGTCTAGGGGGGGCCGATACGCAGTATTTT. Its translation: CASSLGGADTQYF.

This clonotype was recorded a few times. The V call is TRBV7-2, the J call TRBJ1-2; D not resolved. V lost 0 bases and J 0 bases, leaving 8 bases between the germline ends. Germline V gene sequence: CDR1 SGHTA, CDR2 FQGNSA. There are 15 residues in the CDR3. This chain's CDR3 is CASSLARSTNYGYTF. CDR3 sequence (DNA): TGTGCCAGCAGCTTAGCGAGAAGTACTAACTATGGCTACACCTTC.

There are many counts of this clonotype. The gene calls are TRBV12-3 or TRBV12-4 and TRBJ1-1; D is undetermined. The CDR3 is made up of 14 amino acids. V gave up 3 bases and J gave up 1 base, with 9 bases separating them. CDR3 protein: CASSFGRGNTEAFF. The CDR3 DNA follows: TGTGCCAGCAGTTTCGGGCGCGGGAACACTGAAGCTTTCTTT.

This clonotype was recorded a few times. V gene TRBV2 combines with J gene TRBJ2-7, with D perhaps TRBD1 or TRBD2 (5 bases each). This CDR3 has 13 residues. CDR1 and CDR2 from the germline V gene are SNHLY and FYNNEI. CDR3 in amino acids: CVERDRDSYEQYF. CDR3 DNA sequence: TGTGTCGAAAGGGACCGAGATTCCTACGAGCAGTACTTC. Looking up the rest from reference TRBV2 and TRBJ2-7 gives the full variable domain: EPEVTQTPSHQVTQMGQEVILRCVPISNHLYFYWYRQILGQKVEFLVSFYNNEISEKSEIFDDQFSVERPDGSNFTLKIRSTKLEDSAMYFCVERDRDSYEQYFGPGTRLTVT.

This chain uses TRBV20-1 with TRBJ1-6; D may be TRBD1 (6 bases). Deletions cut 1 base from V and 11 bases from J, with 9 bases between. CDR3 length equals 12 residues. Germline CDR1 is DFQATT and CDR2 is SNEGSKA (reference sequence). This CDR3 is CSARVRGAPLHF. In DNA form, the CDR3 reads TGCAGTGCTAGAGTAAGGGGGGCACCCCTCCACTTT.

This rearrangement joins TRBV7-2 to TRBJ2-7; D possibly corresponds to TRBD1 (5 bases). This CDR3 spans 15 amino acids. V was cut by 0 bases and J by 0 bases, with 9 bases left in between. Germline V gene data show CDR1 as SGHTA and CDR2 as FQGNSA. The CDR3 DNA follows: TGTGCCAGCAGCTTAGCCCAGGGCTACTCCTACGAGCAGTACTTC. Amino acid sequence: CASSLAQGYSYEQYF.